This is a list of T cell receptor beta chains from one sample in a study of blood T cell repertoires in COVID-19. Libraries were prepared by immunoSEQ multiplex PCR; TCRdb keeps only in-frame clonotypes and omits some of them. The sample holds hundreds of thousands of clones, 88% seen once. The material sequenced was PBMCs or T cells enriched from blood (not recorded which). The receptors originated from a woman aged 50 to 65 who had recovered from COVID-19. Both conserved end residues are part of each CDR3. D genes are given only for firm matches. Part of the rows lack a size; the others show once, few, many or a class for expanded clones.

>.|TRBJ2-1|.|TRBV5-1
CASSLAVGQTSSYNEQFF
TGCGCCAGCAGCTTGGCCGTAGGACAAACGAGCTCCTACAATGAGCAGTTCTTC
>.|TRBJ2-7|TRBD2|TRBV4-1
CASSQSLAGGPREQYF
TGCGCCAGCAGCCAATCACTAGCGGGAGGCCCTAGAGAGCAGTACTTC
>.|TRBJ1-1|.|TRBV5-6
CASSFVRYRNTEAFF
TGTGCCAGCAGCTTTGTTAGATACAGGAACACTGAAGCTTTCTTT
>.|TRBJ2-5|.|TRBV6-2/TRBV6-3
CASSGASKGGETQYF
TGTGCCAGCAGTGGGGCATCCAAGGGCGGAGAGACCCAGTACTTC
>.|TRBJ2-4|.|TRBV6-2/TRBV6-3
CASSTRTVAKNIQYF
TGTGCCAGCAGTACTAGGACGGTAGCCAAAAACATTCAGTACTTC
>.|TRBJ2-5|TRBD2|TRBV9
CASSAGTSGETQYF
TGTGCCAGCAGCGCCGGGACTAGCGGGGAGACCCAGTACTTC
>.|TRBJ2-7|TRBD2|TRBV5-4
CASSLGPLAGGGYEQYF
TGTGCCAGCAGCTTGGGCCCCCTAGCGGGAGGAGGGTACGAGCAGTACTTC
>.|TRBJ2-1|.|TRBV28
CASSSEQGRFF
TGTGCCAGCAGTTCCGAGCAGGGTCGGTTCTTC
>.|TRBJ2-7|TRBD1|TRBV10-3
CAISESGTGGYEQYF
TGTGCCATCAGTGAGTCAGGGACAGGGGGCTACGAGCAGTACTTC
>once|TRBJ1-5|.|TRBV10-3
CAISEERTDTNQPQHF
TGTGCCATCAGTGAAGAGAGGACAGACACCAATCAGCCCCAGCATTTT
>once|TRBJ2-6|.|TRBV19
CASSSRTAGANVLTF
TGTGCCAGTAGTAGTAGGACAGCCGGGGCCAACGTCCTGACTTTC
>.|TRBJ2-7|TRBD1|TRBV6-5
CASRGTGSSYEQYF
TGTGCCAGCAGGGGGACAGGAAGCTCCTACGAGCAGTACTTC
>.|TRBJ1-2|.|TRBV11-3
CAARRAGPTNYGYTF
TGTGCCGCGCGGCGGGCGGGTCCTACTAACTATGGCTACACCTTC
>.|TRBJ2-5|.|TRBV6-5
CASSYGRGEETQYF
TGTGCCAGCAGTTATGGCAGGGGGGAAGAGACCCAGTACTTC
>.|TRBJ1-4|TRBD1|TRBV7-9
CASSLDRGSNEKLFF
TGTGCCAGCAGCTTAGACAGGGGGAGTAATGAAAAACTGTTTTTT
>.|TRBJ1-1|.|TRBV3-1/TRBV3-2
CASTSTEATGTEAFF
TGTGCCAGCACTTCGACGGAGGCGACTGGCACTGAAGCTTTCTTT
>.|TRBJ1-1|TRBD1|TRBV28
CASSGRGTGNAEAFF
TGTGCCAGCAGTGGGAGGGGGACAGGGAACGCTGAAGCTTTCTTT
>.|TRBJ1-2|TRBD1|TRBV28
CASSPTVGQDGSYTF
TGTGCCAGCAGTCCAACCGTGGGACAGGATGGTAGCTACACCTTC
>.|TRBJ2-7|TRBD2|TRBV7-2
CASSSGLANYEQYF
TGTGCCAGCAGCTCGGGACTAGCGAACTACGAGCAGTACTTC
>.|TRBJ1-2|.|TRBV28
CASTMGGDGGYTF
TGTGCCAGCACTATGGGGGGGGATGGTGGCTACACCTTC
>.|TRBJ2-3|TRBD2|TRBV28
CASSTRSGRTDTQYF
TGTGCCAGCAGTACCAGGAGCGGGAGAACAGATACGCAGTATTTT
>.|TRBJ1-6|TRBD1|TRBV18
CASSRQRDREGPLHF
TGTGCCAGCTCACGCCAACGGGACAGAGAAGGTCCCCTCCACTTT
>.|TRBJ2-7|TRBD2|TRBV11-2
CASSRGLAVYEQYF
TGTGCCAGCAGCCGGGGACTAGCTGTCTACGAGCAGTACTTC
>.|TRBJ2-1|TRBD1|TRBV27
CASTQPGTGSNEQFF
TGTGCCAGCACCCAGCCCGGGACAGGGTCCAATGAGCAGTTCTTC
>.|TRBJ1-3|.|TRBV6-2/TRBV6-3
CASSPYSSGSLGNTIYF
TGTGCCAGCAGCCCCTATTCATCCGGGAGTCTTGGAAACACCATATATTTT
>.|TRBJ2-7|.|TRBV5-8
CASSILGATGVSYEQYF
TGTGCCAGCAGCATTTTAGGCGCAACTGGAGTATCCTACGAGCAGTACTTC
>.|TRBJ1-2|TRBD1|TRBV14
CASSQIGQGGNGYTF
TGTGCCAGCAGCCAGATTGGACAGGGAGGCAATGGCTACACCTTC
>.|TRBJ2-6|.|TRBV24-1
CATSDRRSGANVLTF
TGTGCCACCAGTGACAGGAGGTCTGGGGCCAACGTCCTGACTTTC
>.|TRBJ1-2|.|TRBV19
CASSLTERANYGYTF
TGTGCCAGTAGTCTGACAGAAAGAGCTAACTATGGCTACACCTTC
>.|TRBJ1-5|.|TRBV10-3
CAISESGGLFSNQPQHF
TGTGCCATCAGTGAGTCTGGTGGACTGTTTAGCAATCAGCCCCAGCATTTT
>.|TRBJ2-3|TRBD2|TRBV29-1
CSVKTSGSTDTQYF
TGCAGCGTTAAGACTAGCGGTAGCACAGATACGCAGTATTTT
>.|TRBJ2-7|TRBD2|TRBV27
CASSLSRGASYEQYF
TGTGCCAGCAGTTTATCGCGGGGGGCGAGTTACGAGCAGTACTTC
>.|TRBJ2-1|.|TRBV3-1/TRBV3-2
CASSQVPGSSYNEQFF
TGTGCCAGCAGCCAAGTACCAGGCAGCTCCTACAATGAGCAGTTCTTC
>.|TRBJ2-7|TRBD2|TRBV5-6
CASSVYGTAGGYEQYF
TGTGCCAGCAGCGTGTACGGGACGGCGGGGGGCTACGAGCAGTACTTC
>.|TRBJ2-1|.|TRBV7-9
CASSSGAWGDNEQFF
TGTGCCAGCAGCTCTGGGGCGTGGGGCGACAATGAGCAGTTCTTC
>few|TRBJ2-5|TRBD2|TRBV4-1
CASSQGIRGRGETQYF
TGCGCCAGCAGCCAAGGGATCCGCGGGAGAGGTGAGACCCAGTACTTC
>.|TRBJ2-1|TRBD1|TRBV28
CASSLRDRVNEQFF
TGTGCCAGCAGTTTAAGGGACAGGGTCAATGAGCAGTTCTTC
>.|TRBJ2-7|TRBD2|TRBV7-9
CASTLARASGSYEQYF
TGTGCCAGCACGCTAGCACGGGCTAGCGGGAGCTACGAGCAGTACTTC
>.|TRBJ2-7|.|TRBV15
CATSRGESYEQYF
TGTGCCACCAGCAGAGGAGAGAGCTACGAGCAGTACTTC
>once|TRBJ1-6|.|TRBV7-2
CASSLAWTARSPLHF
TGTGCCAGCAGCTTAGCGTGGACAGCAAGGTCACCCCTCCACTTT
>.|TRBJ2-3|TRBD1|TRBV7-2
CASSLGQTTDTQYF
TGTGCCAGCAGCTTGGGACAGACCACAGATACGCAGTATTTT